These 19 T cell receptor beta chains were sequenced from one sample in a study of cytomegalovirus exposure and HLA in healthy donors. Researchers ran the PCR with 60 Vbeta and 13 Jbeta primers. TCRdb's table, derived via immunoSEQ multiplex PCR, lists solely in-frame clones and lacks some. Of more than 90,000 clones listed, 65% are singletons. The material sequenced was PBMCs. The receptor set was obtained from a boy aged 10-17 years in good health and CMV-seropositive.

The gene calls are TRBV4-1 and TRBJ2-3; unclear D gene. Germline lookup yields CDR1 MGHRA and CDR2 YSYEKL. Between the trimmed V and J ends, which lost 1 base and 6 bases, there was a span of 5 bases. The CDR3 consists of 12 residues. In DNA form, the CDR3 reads TGCGCCAGCAGCCAAGGTGCGGATACGCAGTATTTT. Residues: CASSQGADTQYF.

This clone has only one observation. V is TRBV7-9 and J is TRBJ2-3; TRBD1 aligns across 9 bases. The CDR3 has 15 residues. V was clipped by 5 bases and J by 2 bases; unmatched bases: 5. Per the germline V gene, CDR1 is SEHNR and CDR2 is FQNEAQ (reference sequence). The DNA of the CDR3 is TGTGCCAGCAGCCTCGGGACAGGGTCCACAGATACGCAGTATTTT. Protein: CASSLGTGSTDTQYF.

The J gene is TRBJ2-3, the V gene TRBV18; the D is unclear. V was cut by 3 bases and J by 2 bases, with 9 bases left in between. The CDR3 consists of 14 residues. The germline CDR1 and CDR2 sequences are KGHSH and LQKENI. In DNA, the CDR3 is TGTGCCAGCTCACCTTGGCAGAACACAGATACGCAGTATTTT. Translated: CASSPWQNTDTQYF.

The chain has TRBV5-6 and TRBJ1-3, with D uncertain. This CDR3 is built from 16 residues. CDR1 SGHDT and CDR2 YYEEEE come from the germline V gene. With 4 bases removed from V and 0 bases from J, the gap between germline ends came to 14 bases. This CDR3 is CASSPGGGSSGNTIYF. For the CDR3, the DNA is TGTGCCAGCAGCCCCGGTGGAGGGAGCTCTGGAAACACCATATATTTT. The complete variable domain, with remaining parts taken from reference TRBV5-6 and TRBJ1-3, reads DAGVTQSPTHLIKTRGQQVTLRCSPKSGHDTVSWYQQALGQGPQFIFQYYEEEERQRGNFPDRFSGHQFPNYSSELNVNALLLGDSALYLCASSPGGGSSGNTIYFGEGSWLTVV.

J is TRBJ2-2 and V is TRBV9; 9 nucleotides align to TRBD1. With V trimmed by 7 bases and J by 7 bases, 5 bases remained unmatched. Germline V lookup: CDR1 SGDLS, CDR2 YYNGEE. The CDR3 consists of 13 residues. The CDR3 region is CASRDREFGELFF. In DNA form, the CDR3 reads TGTGCCAGCCGGGACAGGGAGTTCGGGGAGCTGTTTTTT.

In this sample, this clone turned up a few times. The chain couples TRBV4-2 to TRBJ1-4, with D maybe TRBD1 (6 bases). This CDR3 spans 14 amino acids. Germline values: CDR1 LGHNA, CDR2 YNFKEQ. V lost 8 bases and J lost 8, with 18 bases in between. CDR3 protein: CASRTQGLGEKLFF. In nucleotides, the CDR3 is TGTGCCAGCCGAACACAGGGATTAGGGGAAAAACTGTTTTTT.

Here the CDR3 DNA reads TGTGCCAGCAGCTTGGCCGACAGCCAGCCCCAGCATTTT. Translation gives CASSLADSQPQHF. The J gene is TRBJ1-5, the V gene TRBV7-9, with D tentatively TRBD1 (5 bases). Germline V gene sequence: CDR1 SEHNR, CDR2 FQNEAQ (reference sequence). This CDR3 comprises 13 residues. Trimming removed 3 bases from V and 7 bases from J, with 10 bases in between.

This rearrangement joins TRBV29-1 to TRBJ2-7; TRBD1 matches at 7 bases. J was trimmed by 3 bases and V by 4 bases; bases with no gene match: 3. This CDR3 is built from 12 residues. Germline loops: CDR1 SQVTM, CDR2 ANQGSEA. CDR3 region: CSVADRSYEQYF. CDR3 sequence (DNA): TGCAGCGTTGCGGACAGGAGCTACGAGCAGTACTTC.

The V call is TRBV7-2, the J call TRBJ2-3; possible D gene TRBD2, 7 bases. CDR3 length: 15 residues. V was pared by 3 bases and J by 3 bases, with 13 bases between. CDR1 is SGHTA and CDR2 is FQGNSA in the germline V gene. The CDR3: CASSFGLGGTDTQYF. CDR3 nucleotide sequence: TGTGCCAGCAGCTTCGGACTAGGGGGGACAGATACGCAGTATTTT.

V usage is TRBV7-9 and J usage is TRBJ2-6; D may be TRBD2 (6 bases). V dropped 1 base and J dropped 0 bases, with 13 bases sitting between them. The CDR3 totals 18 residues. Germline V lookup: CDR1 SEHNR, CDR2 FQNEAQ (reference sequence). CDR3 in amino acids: CASSLDDSGLSGANVLTF. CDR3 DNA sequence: TGTGCCAGCAGCTTAGATGACAGCGGGCTCTCTGGGGCCAACGTCCTGACTTTC. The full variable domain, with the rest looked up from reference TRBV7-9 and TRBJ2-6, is DTGVSQNPRHKITKRGQNVTFRCDPISEHNRLYWYRQTLGQGPEFLTYFQNEAQLEKSRLLSDRFSAERPKGSFSTLEIQRTEQGDSAMYLCASSLDDSGLSGANVLTFGAGSRLTVL.

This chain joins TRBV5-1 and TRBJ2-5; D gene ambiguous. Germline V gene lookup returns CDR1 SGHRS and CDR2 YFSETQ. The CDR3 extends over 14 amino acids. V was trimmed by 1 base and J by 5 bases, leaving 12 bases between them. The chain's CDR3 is CASSLRLAAETQYF. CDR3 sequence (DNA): TGCGCCAGCAGCTTGCGTTTGGCGGCGGAGACCCAGTACTTC. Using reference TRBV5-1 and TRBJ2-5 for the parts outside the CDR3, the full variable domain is KAGVTQTPRYLIKTRGQQVTLSCSPISGHRSVSWYQQTPGQGLQFLFEYFSETQRNKGNFPGRFSGRQFSNSRSEMNVSTLELGDSALYLCASSLRLAAETQYFGPGTRLLVL.

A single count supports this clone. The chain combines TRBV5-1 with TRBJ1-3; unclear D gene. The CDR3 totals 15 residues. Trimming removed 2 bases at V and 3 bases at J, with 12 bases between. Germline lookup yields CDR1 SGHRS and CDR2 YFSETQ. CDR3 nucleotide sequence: TGCGCCAGCAGCTTCGGGGTAGAGAGTGGAAACACCATATATTTT. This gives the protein CASSFGVESGNTIYF.

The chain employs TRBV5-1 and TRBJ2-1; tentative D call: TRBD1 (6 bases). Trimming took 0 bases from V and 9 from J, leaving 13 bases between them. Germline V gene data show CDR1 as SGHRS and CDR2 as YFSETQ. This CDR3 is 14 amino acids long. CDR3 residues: CASSLVQGIGEQFF. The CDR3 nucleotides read TGCGCCAGCAGCTTGGTTCAGGGGATCGGTGAGCAGTTCTTC.

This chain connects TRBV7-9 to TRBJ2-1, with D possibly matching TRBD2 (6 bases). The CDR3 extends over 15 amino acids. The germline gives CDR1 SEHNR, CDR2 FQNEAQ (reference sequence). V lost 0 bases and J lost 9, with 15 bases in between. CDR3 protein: CASSLAGGIAGEQFF. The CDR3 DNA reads TGTGCCAGCAGCTTAGCGGGAGGAATAGCTGGTGAGCAGTTCTTC.

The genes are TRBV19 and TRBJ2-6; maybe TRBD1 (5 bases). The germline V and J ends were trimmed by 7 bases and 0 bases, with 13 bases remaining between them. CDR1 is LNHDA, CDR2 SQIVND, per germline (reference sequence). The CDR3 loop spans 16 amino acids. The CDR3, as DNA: TGTGCCAGTACAACGAGACAGCTCTCTGGGGCCAACGTCCTGACTTTC. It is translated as CASTTRQLSGANVLTF.

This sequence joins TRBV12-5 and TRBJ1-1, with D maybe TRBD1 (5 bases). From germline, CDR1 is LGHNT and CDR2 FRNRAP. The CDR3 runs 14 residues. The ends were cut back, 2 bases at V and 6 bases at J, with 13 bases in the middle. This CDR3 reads CASGLSPGIAEAFF. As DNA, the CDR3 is TGTGCTAGTGGTTTGTCACCAGGGATCGCTGAAGCTTTCTTT.

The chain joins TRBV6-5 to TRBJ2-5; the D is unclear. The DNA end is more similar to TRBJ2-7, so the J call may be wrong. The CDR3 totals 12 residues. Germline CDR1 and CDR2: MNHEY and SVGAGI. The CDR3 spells CASSFSSYEQYF. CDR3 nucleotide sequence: TGTGCCAGCTCCTTCTCCTCCTACGAGCAGTACTTC.

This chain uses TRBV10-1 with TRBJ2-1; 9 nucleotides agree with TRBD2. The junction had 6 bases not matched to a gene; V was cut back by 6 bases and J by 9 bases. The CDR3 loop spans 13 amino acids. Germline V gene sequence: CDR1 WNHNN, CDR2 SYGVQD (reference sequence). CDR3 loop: CASSPSGVAEQFF. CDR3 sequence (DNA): TGCGCCAGCAGCCCTAGCGGGGTAGCTGAGCAGTTCTTC.

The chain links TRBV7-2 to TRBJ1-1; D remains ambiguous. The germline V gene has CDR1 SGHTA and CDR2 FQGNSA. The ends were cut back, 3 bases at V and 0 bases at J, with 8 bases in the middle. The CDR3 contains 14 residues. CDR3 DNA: TGTGCCAGCAGCTTTGAGGCTGTGAACACTGAAGCTTTCTTT. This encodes CASSFEAVNTEAFF.